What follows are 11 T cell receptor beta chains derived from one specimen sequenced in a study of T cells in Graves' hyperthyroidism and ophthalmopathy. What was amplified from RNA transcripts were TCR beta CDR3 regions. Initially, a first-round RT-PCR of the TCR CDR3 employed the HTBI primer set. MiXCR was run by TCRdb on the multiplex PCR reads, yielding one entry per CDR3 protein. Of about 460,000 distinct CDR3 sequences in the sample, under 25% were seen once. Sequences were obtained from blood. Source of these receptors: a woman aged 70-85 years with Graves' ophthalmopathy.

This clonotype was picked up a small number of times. For the CDR3, the DNA is TGTGCCAGCAGCCCGACAGGGCGCAAGACCCAGTACTTC. Its translation: CASSPTGRKTQYF. The chain joins TRBV6-5 to TRBJ2-5, with 7 nucleotides matching TRBD1. CDR1 and CDR2 from the germline V gene are MNHEY and SVGAGI. The CDR3 contains 13 residues. Trimming cost V 6 bases and J 6 bases; bases outside gene matches: 7.

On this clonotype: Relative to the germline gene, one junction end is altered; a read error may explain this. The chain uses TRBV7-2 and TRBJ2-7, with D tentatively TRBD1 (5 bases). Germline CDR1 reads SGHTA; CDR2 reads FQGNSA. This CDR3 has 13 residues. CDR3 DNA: TGTGCCAGCAGTCGCAGGGTTTCCTACGGGCAGTACTTC. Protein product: CASSRRVSYGQYF.

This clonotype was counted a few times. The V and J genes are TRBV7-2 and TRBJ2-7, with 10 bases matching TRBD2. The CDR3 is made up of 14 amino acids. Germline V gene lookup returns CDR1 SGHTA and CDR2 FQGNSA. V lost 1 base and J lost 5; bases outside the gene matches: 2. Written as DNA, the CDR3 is TGTGCCAGCAGCTTAGATAGCGGGAGGAACGAGCAGTACTTC. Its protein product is CASSLDSGRNEQYF. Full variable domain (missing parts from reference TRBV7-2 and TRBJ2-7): GAGVSQSPSNKVTEKGKDVELRCDPISGHTALYWYRQSLGQGLEFLIYFQGNSAPDKSGLPSDRFSAERTGGSVSTLTIQRTQQEDSAVYLCASSLDSGRNEQYFGPGTRLTVT.

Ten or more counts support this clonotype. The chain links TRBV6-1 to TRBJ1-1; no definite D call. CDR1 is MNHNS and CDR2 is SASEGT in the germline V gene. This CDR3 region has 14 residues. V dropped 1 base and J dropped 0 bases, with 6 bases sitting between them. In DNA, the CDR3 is TGTGCCAGCAGTGAAGGAACCATGAACACTGAAGCTTTCTTT. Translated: CASSEGTMNTEAFF.

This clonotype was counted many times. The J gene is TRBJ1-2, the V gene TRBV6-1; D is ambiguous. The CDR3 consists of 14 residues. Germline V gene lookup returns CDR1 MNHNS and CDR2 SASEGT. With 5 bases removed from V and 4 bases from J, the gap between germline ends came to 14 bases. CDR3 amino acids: CASSYGSPIYGYTF. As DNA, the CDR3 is TGTGCCAGCAGTTATGGGAGTCCGATCTATGGCTACACCTTC.

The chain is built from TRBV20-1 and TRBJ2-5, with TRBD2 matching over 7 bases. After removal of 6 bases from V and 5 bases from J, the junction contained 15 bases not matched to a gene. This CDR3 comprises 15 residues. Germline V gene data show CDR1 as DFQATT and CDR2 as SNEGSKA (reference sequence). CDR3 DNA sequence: TGCAGTGCCAGACATGGGGGAGGGCGGACGGAGACCCAGTACTTC. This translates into CSARHGGGRTETQYF.

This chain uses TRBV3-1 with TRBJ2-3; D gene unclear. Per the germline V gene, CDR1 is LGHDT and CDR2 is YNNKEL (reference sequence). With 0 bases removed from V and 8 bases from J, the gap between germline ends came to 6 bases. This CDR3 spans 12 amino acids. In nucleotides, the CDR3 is TGTGCCAGCAGCCAAGACGTGGGTACGCAGTATTTT. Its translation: CASSQDVGTQYF.

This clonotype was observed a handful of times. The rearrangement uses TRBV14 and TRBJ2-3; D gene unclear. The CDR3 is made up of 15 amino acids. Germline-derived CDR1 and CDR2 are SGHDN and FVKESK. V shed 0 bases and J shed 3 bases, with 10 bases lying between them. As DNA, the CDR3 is TGTGCCAGCAGCCAAGATGGGCAGTATACAGATACGCAGTATTTT. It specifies CASSQDGQYTDTQYF. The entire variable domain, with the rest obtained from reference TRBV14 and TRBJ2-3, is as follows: EAGVTQFPSHSVIEKGQTVTLRCDPISGHDNLYWYRRVMGKEIKFLLHFVKESKQDESGMPNNRFLAERTGGTYSTLKVQPAELEDSGVYFCASSQDGQYTDTQYFGPGTRLTVL.

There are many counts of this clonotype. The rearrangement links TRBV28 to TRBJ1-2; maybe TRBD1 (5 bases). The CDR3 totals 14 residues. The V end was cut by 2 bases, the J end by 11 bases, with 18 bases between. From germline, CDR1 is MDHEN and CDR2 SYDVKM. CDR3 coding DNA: TGTGCCAGCAGTTTAGGGCAGGGCTATGAGTCGTACACCTTC. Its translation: CASSLGQGYESYTF.

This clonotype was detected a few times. The CDR3 loop is CASSQEVGLAGLQETQYF. The DNA of the CDR3 is TGTGCCAGCAGCCAAGAGGTGGGACTAGCGGGCCTCCAAGAGACCCAGTACTTC. The V call is TRBV4-2, the J call TRBJ2-5; TRBD2 matches at 12 bases. The germline V gene encodes CDR1 LGHNA and CDR2 YNFKEQ. V dropped 0 bases and J dropped 1; count of bases not matched to a gene: 6. The CDR3 runs to 18 residues.

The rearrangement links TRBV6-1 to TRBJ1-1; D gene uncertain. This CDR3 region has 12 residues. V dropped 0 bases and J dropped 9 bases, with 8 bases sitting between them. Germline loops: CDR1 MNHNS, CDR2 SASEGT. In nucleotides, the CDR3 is TGTGCCAGCAGTGAAGCGCTTAGAAAAGCTTTCTTT. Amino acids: CASSEALRKAFF.